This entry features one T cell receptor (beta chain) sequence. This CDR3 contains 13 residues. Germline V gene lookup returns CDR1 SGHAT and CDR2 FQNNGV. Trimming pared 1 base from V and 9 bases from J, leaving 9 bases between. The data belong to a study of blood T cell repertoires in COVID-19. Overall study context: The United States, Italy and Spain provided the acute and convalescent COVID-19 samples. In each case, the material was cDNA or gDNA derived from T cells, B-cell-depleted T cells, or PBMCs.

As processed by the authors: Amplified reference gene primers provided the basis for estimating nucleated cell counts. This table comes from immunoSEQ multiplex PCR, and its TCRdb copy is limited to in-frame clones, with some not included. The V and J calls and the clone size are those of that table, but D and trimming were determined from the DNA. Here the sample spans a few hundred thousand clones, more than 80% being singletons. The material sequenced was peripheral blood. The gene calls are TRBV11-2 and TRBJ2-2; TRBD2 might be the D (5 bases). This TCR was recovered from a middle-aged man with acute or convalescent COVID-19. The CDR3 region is CASSLASGRELFF. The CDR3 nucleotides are TGTGCCAGCAGCTTAGCCTCGGGAAGGGAGCTGTTTTTT. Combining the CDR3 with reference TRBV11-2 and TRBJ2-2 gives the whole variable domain EAGVAQSPRYKIIEKRQSVAFWCNPISGHATLYWYQQILGQGPKLLIQFQNNGVVDDSQLPKDRFSAERLKGVDSTLKIQPAKLEDSAVYLCASSLASGRELFFGEGSRLTVL.